This passage covers 9 T cell receptor beta chains from one sample sequenced in a study of blood T cell repertoires in COVID-19 (dated by TCRdb to 2018 to 2020). Libraries came from the immunoSEQ multiplex PCR assay. TCRdb's version of the immuneACCESS table is confined to in-frame rearrangements and falls short of the full clone set. An unresolved V gene accounts for under half of the shortfall where checked; the remainder is of unknown origin. The sample has a few hundred thousand clones on record, approximately 82% of them singletons. The ten largest clones take up around 3.2% of the sample. The source material was peripheral blood. The receptors were sampled from a woman younger than 30 with acute or convalescent COVID-19.

This rearrangement joins TRBV7-2 to TRBJ1-6, with 8 bases identical to TRBD1. This CDR3 is built from 16 residues. The trim removed 5 bases at V and 5 bases at J, leaving 8 bases unmatched. The V gene's germline CDR1 is SGHTA and CDR2 FQGNSA. The CDR3 is CASSPWSGGNNSPLHF. The CDR3 DNA follows: TGTGCCAGCAGCCCGTGGTCAGGGGGCAATAATTCACCCCTCCACTTT. Full variable domain (outside the CDR3, taken from reference TRBV7-2 and TRBJ1-6): GAGVSQSPSNKVTEKGKDVELRCDPISGHTALYWYRQSLGQGLEFLIYFQGNSAPDKSGLPSDRFSAERTGGSVSTLTIQRTQQEDSAVYLCASSPWSGGNNSPLHFGNGTRLTVT.

This clone was counted between two and nine times. This chain joins TRBV10-1 and TRBJ2-5, with D perhaps matching TRBD1 (6 bases). V lost 6 bases and J 4 bases, leaving 18 bases between the germline ends. CDR3 length: 15 amino acids. The V gene's germline CDR1 is WNHNN and CDR2 SYGVQD (reference sequence). The CDR3: CASSPIVGGTETQYF. The CDR3 bases are TGCGCCAGCAGCCCTATAGTTGGGGGCACAGAGACCCAGTACTTC.

Only one count was recorded for this clone. V and J are TRBV28 and TRBJ2-1; 9 bases fit TRBD2. In germline, CDR1 is MDHEN, CDR2 SYDVKM. V was pared by 6 bases and J by 0 bases, with 3 bases of the junction left unmatched. This CDR3 is 15 amino acids long. Here the CDR3 DNA reads TGTGCCAGCAGGGTTAGCGGGAGCTCCTACAATGAGCAGTTCTTC. Translation: CASRVSGSSYNEQFF.

The chain couples TRBV18 to TRBJ2-7, with D maybe TRBD2 (6 bases). With 3 bases removed from V and 0 bases from J, the gap between germline ends came to 15 bases. CDR3 length: 16 residues. Per germline, CDR1 KGHSH and CDR2 LQKENI. The CDR3: CASSPNRDWNSYEQYF. The CDR3 nucleotides read TGTGCCAGCTCACCCAACCGGGACTGGAACTCCTACGAGCAGTACTTC. Full variable domain (missing parts from reference TRBV18 and TRBJ2-7): NAGVMQNPRHLVRRRGQEARLRCSPMKGHSHVYWYRQLPEEGLKFMVYLQKENIIDESGMPKERFSAEFPKEGPSILRIQQVVRGDSAAYFCASSPNRDWNSYEQYFGPGTRLTVT.

This clone has only a few counts. This chain links TRBV6-6 with TRBJ2-1; 12 bases match TRBD2. CDR1 MNHNY and CDR2 SVGAGI come from the germline V gene (reference sequence). The length of the CDR3 is 20 residues. The ends lost 5 bases at V and 7 bases at J; junction bases unmatched: 21. The CDR3 coding sequence is TGTGCCAGCAGTCCATACCGGAGGACTAGCGGGAATTATTTATTAAATGAGCAGTTCTTC. It yields the protein CASSPYRRTSGNYLLNEQFF.

This clone was detected only a few times. The chain is built from TRBV7-8 and TRBJ2-5, with 11 bases matching TRBD2. CDR3 length: 16 amino acids. From germline, CDR1 is SGHVS and CDR2 FQNEAQ. Germline trimming cut 4 bases from V and 4 bases from J; bases unmatched to any gene: 8. The CDR3 sequence: CASSSKLAGAPETQYF. CDR3 DNA: TGTGCCAGCAGCTCAAAACTAGCGGGAGCGCCAGAGACCCAGTACTTC.

The chain is built from TRBV3-1 (or the pseudogene TRBV3-2) and TRBJ2-7; the D gene is possibly TRBD1 (6 bases). Germline values: CDR1 LGHDT, CDR2 YNNKEL (reference sequence). The CDR3 is 15 amino acids. V was cut by 3 bases and J by 0 bases, with 12 bases left in between. CDR3 protein: CASSHRQTGSYEQYF. Here the CDR3 DNA reads TGTGCCAGCAGCCATAGACAGACAGGCTCCTACGAGCAGTACTTC.

The rearrangement uses TRBV20-1 and TRBJ1-5; no firm D call. The ends were cut back, 3 bases at V and 5 bases at J, with 14 bases in the middle. Germline lookup yields CDR1 DFQATT and CDR2 SNEGSKA (reference sequence). This CDR3 comprises 14 residues. CDR3 amino acids: CSASGQVEYQPQHF. CDR3 sequence (DNA): TGCAGTGCTAGTGGCCAGGTTGAATATCAGCCCCAGCATTTT.

This clone was detected only a few times. The V and J genes are TRBV18 and TRBJ2-2, with no clear D. V was cut by 1 base and J by 8 bases, with 8 bases left in between. Per the germline V gene, CDR1 is KGHSH and CDR2 is LQKENI. The CDR3 totals 13 residues. The CDR3 region is CASSPLLTGELFF. Here the CDR3 DNA reads TGTGCCAGCTCACCACTTCTCACAGGGGAGCTGTTTTTT. Variable domain in full (rest from reference TRBV18 and TRBJ2-2): NAGVMQNPRHLVRRRGQEARLRCSPMKGHSHVYWYRQLPEEGLKFMVYLQKENIIDESGMPKERFSAEFPKEGPSILRIQQVVRGDSAAYFCASSPLLTGELFFGEGSRLTVL.